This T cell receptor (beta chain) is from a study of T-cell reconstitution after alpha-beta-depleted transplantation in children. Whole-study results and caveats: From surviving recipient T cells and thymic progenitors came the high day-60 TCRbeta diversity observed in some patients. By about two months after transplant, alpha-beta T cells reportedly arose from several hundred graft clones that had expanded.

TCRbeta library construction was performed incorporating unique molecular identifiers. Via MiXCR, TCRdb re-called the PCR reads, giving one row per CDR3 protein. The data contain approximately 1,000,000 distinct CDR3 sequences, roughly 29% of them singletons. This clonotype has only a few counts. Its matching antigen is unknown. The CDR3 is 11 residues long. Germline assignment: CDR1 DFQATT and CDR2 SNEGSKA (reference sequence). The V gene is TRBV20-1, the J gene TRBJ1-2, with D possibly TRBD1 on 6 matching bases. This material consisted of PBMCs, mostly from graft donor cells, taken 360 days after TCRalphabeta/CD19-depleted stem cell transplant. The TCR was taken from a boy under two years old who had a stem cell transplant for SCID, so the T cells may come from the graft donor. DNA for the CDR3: TGCAGCGCCGCCCCGGGGGCCGGCTACACCTTC. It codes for CSAAPGAGYTF.